This T cell receptor (beta chain) was documented in a study of CD8 T cells in Susac syndrome. Study-wide context: Treatment at blood withdrawal was none, corticosteroids, or intravenous immunoglobulin alone in Susac syndrome patients.

Broader study findings: CD4+ T cell repertoires in Susac syndrome lacked clonal expansion.

A quantity of roughly 0.5 to 1 ug RNA underwent reverse transcription using random hexamers. Each CDR3 protein is one row after TCRdb ran MiXCR on the immunoSEQ multiplex PCR reads. The top ten hold more than 0.095% of the sample, which has 150,000 to 200,000 distinct CDR3 sequences, roughly 94% seen once. Patients having Susac syndrome satisfied recently defined diagnostic criteria for definite or probable disease. To note about this clonotype: Its target is not known.

Losses at the gene ends were 0 bases for V and 4 bases for J; bases not matched to a gene: 4. Germline-derived CDR1 and CDR2 are PRHDT and FYEKMQ (reference sequence). The CDR3 is made up of 15 amino acids. This sequence joins TRBV13 and TRBJ1-2; 8 bases fit TRBD1. The TCR originated in a human donor with Susac syndrome. Sequenced: CD4+ T cells from PBMCs. The CDR3 DNA reads TGTGCCAGCAGCTTAGGGCGGACAGGGAGCTATGGCTACACCTTC. It translates to CASSLGRTGSYGYTF.